The subject of this entry is one T cell receptor (beta chain). Antigen: not known. Primers for the PCR totalled 60 Vbeta and 13 Jbeta. Libraries were prepared by immunoSEQ multiplex PCR; TCRdb keeps only in-frame clonotypes and omits some of them. The data contain around 80,000 clones, over 70% of them singletons. The data are from a study of cytomegalovirus exposure and HLA in healthy donors. Study-wide results and limits: Rare TCR sequences dominated, though some public TCRs recurred in many donors.

The CDR3 length is 13 residues. V gave up 1 base and J gave up 7 bases, with 11 bases separating them. Per the germline V gene, CDR1 is SEHNR and CDR2 is FQNEAQ (reference sequence). This clonotype was sampled from a man between 18 and 35 years old in good health and CMV-seropositive. The V and J genes are TRBV7-9 and TRBJ2-7; the D gene is possibly TRBD2 (6 bases). Sequenced sample: PBMCs. The CDR3 loop reads CASSLGSGEEQYF. The CDR3 region has the DNA TGTGCCAGCAGCTTAGGATCGGGAGAGGAGCAGTACTTC.